This T cell receptor (beta chain) originates from a study of T cells in Graves' hyperthyroidism and ophthalmopathy. Amplified regions were TCR beta CDR3 sequences from RNA transcripts. TCR CDR3 underwent first-round RT-PCR with the HTBI primer set. Using its own MiXCR run on the multiplex PCR reads, TCRdb lists one record per CDR3 protein. The table lists about 560,000 distinct CDR3 sequences, 46% of them singletons. Germline CDR1 reads SGHDN; CDR2 reads FVKESK. The CDR3 totals 15 residues. V was pared by 4 bases and J by 0 bases, with 12 bases between. Patients having uncontrolled infection, another autoimmune disease, pregnancy or lactation were not included.

The rearrangement joins TRBV14 to TRBJ1-1; a possible D gene is TRBD1 (5 bases). This TCR derives from a woman under 30 with Graves' hyperthyroidism. Sequencing was done on a sample of peripheral blood or thyroid tissue (not recorded which). The CDR3 spells CASSPMRGMNTEAFF. CDR3 DNA: TGTGCCAGCAGCCCTATGCGGGGGATGAACACTGAAGCTTTCTTT.